These 22 T cell receptor beta chains were all obtained from the same sample, sequenced in a study of T cell repertoires in cytomegalovirus infection. TCRdb recomputed calls from the reads with MiXCR, one row per CDR3 protein. The top ten clones hold roughly a fifth of a sample with 250,000 to 300,000 distinct CDR3 sequences, under 25% of them seen once. No antigens are known for them. The sequencing here drew on cultured PBMCs, taken from culture after CMV antigen stimulation. These receptors originate from a human donor in good health (CMV status not recorded). Some clones in this sample may be carry-over from other donors' samples.

The chain has TRBV4-2 and TRBJ2-2; TRBD2 matches 9 bases. CDR3 length: 15 residues. Germline loops: CDR1 LGHNA, CDR2 YNFKEQ. The trim removed 1 base at V and 5 bases at J, leaving 2 bases unmatched. CDR3 sequence reads: CASSQGTSDTGELFF. The DNA of the CDR3 is TGTGCCAGCAGCCAAGGGACTAGCGATACCGGGGAGCTGTTTTTT.

This clonotype was counted many times. V gene TRBV12-3 or TRBV12-4 combines with J gene TRBJ1-2; 10 bases map to TRBD1. V was clipped by 1 base and J by 4 bases; unmatched bases: 0. CDR3 size: 14 residues. The CDR3 nucleotides read TGTGCCAGCAGTTTAGGGACAGGGGGCTATGGCTACACCTTC. It translates to CASSLGTGGYGYTF.

This clonotype has more than one count but fewer than ten. This sequence joins TRBV19 and TRBJ2-1; D could derive from TRBD1 or TRBD2 (5 bases each). V dropped 0 bases and J dropped 2 bases, with 14 bases sitting between them. Germline V gene lookup returns CDR1 LNHDA and CDR2 SQIVND (reference sequence). This CDR3 contains 17 residues. The CDR3 loop reads CASSIDAGTVTYNEQFF. As DNA, the CDR3 is TGTGCCAGTAGTATAGACGCCGGGACGGTAACCTACAATGAGCAGTTCTTC.

V gene TRBV15 combines with J gene TRBJ2-5, with 10 bases matching TRBD2. J lost 2 bases, V lost 0 bases, and 6 bases had no gene match. The germline CDR1 and CDR2 sequences are LNHNV and YYDKDF (reference sequence). The CDR3 contains 17 residues. The CDR3 coding sequence is TGTGCCACCAGCAGAGAGGGGGTAGCGGGAGGACAAGAGACCCAGTACTTC. Residues: CATSREGVAGGQETQYF.

The J gene is TRBJ2-7, the V gene TRBV14; D assignment may be TRBD1 or TRBD2 (6 bases each). From germline, CDR1 is SGHDN and CDR2 FVKESK. The CDR3 is made up of 13 amino acids. Trimming pared 6 bases from V and 3 bases from J, leaving 12 bases between. The CDR3 region is CASRPRGLYEQYF. The CDR3 DNA sequence: TGTGCCAGCAGGCCCCGGGGGCTCTACGAGCAGTACTTC.

This clonotype occurred many times. V and J are TRBV5-1 and TRBJ2-5, with D possibly being TRBD1 (7 bases). Germline CDR1 and CDR2: SGHRS and YFSETQ. V shed 6 bases and J shed 5 bases, with 23 bases lying between them. The CDR3 extends over 16 amino acids. CDR3 in DNA: TGCGCCAGCACCCGCATGGAGGGGGCCCTGCGCGAGACCCAGTACTTC. It yields the protein CASTRMEGALRETQYF. Based on the CDR3 plus reference TRBV5-1 and TRBJ2-5, the full variable domain is KAGVTQTPRYLIKTRGQQVTLSCSPISGHRSVSWYQQTPGQGLQFLFEYFSETQRNKGNFPGRFSGRQFSNSRSEMNVSTLELGDSALYLCASTRMEGALRETQYFGPGTRLLVL.

This clonotype was recorded a few times. The chain couples TRBV20-1 to TRBJ2-7, with TRBD2 identical over 10 bases. The trim removed 3 bases at V and 5 bases at J, leaving 10 bases unmatched. Per the germline V gene, CDR1 is DFQATT and CDR2 is SNEGSKA (reference sequence). There are 15 residues in the CDR3. The DNA for the CDR3 is TGCAGTGCTAGGGGAGCGGGAGGGTTTCTGAACGAGCAGTACTTC. Protein product: CSARGAGGFLNEQYF.

V gene TRBV20-1 combines with J gene TRBJ1-5; TRBD1 is a possible D gene (5 bases). The length of the CDR3 is 13 residues. V was clipped by 6 bases and J by 4 bases, with 13 bases between them. Germline lookup yields CDR1 DFQATT and CDR2 SNEGSKA (reference sequence). CDR3 sequence reads: CSAGFGANQPQHF. CDR3 coding DNA: TGCAGTGCAGGCTTTGGGGCGAATCAGCCCCAGCATTTT.

Many counts were recorded for this clonotype. The chain recombines TRBV28 with TRBJ2-5, with D possibly matching TRBD1 (5 bases). This CDR3 comprises 13 residues. CDR1 is MDHEN, CDR2 SYDVKM, per germline. Trimming stripped 5 bases from V and 4 bases from J, with 11 bases between. In DNA form, the CDR3 reads TGTGCCAGCAGTACGACAGTCCCAGAGACCCAGTACTTC. It translates to CASSTTVPETQYF.

The chain employs TRBV3-1 and TRBJ2-7; TRBD2 might be the D (6 bases). CDR1 is LGHDT and CDR2 is YNNKEL in the germline V gene (reference sequence). The CDR3 extends over 15 amino acids. V lost 0 bases and J 7 bases, leaving 16 bases between the germline ends. The CDR3 DNA sequence: TGTGCCAGCAGCCAAGAGGCGGGGAGCTACGGGGAGCAGTACTTC. Its translation: CASSQEAGSYGEQYF.

The rearrangement uses TRBV10-2 and TRBJ1-1, with D possibly being TRBD1 (6 bases). Germline-derived CDR1 and CDR2 are WSHSY and SAAADI. CDR3 length equals 13 residues. Trimming removed 10 bases at V and 2 bases at J, with 14 bases between. The CDR3 region has the DNA TGCGCCACCATCAGGGGAAGCAACACTGAAGCTTTCTTT. It codes for CATIRGSNTEAFF.

In this sample, this clonotype turned up a few times. The chain employs TRBV12-3 or TRBV12-4 and TRBJ2-1; D ambiguous. The CDR3 has 12 amino acids. Trimming removed 10 bases at V and 10 bases at J, with 17 bases between. The CDR3 region is CATSASPREQFF. Written as DNA, the CDR3 is TGTGCCACCTCGGCCTCACCTAGGGAGCAGTTCTTC.

This clonotype was counted many times. CDR3 sequence reads: CASSRGTSPGYEQYV. The CDR3 region has the DNA TGTGCCAGCAGCCGGGGGACATCTCCAGGGTACGAGCAGTACGTC. This chain connects TRBV7-8 to TRBJ2-7, with D tentatively TRBD1 or TRBD2 (6 bases each). Germline-derived CDR1 and CDR2 are SGHVS and FQNEAQ. This CDR3 spans 15 amino acids. V gave up 5 bases and J gave up 4 bases, with 18 bases separating them.

J is TRBJ2-1 and V is TRBV5-1; D is possibly TRBD2 (5 bases). The CDR3 is 18 amino acids. Trimming pared 0 bases from V and 0 bases from J, leaving 16 bases between. Germline assignment: CDR1 SGHRS and CDR2 YFSETQ. This CDR3 is CASSLGLRVAGSYNEQFF. The CDR3 DNA follows: TGCGCCAGCAGCTTGGGCCTCCGTGTCGCGGGCTCCTACAATGAGCAGTTCTTC.

The rearrangement uses TRBV19 and TRBJ2-3; D is unclear. V dropped 1 base and J dropped 1 base, with 6 bases sitting between them. CDR3 length: 14 amino acids. CDR1 LNHDA and CDR2 SQIVND come from the germline V gene (reference sequence). CDR3 bases: TGTGCCAGTAGTATAGGACGGCGCACAGATACGCAGTATTTT. Amino acids: CASSIGRRTDTQYF.

The chain combines TRBV7-2 with TRBJ1-3, with D possibly matching TRBD1 (5 bases). Germline V gene lookup returns CDR1 SGHTA and CDR2 FQGNSA. V was cut by 4 bases and J by 4 bases, with 14 bases left in between. The CDR3 totals 15 residues. CDR3 residues: CASSSGGGPGNTIYF. CDR3 nucleotide sequence: TGTGCCAGCAGCTCCGGCGGGGGTCCCGGAAACACCATATATTTT.

J is TRBJ2-7 and V is TRBV7-2; no definite D call. Trimming cost V 4 bases and J 6 bases, with 7 bases left between them. The CDR3 has 11 amino acids. Germline-derived CDR1 and CDR2 are SGHTA and FQGNSA. The CDR3, as DNA: TGTGCCAGCAGCTCGCTTCGCGAGCAGTACTTC. It specifies CASSSLREQYF.

The V and J genes are TRBV6-6 and TRBJ2-1; 9 bases fit TRBD2. Germline CDR1 is MNHNY and CDR2 is SVGAGI (reference sequence). After removal of 4 bases from V and 7 bases from J, the junction contained 5 bases not matched to a gene. CDR3 size: 14 residues. The CDR3 spells CASSLAGVKNEQFF. The CDR3 region has the DNA TGTGCCAGCAGTTTAGCGGGAGTTAAGAATGAGCAGTTCTTC.

This rearrangement joins TRBV7-6 to TRBJ1-2; D is perhaps TRBD1 (5 bases). This CDR3 comprises 13 residues. CDR1 and CDR2 (germline): SGHVS, FNYEAQ. Between the trimmed V and J ends, which lost 2 bases and 5 bases, there was a span of 9 bases. The CDR3 loop is CASSLPGRYGYTF. The CDR3 DNA sequence: TGTGCCAGCAGCTTACCAGGGCGGTATGGCTACACCTTC.

This clonotype appeared a few times. The chain links TRBV27 to TRBJ2-2; D tentatively fits TRBD1 or TRBD2 (5 bases each). The CDR3 spans 14 residues. The V and J ends lost 2 bases and 8 bases respectively, with 12 bases between them. Germline V CDR1 and CDR2: MNHEY, SMNVEV (reference sequence). CDR3: CASSLGTGRGELFF. CDR3 in DNA: TGTGCCAGCAGTTTAGGGACGGGACGAGGGGAGCTGTTTTTT.

This clonotype has a count of ten or more. The rearrangement joins TRBV7-9 to TRBJ1-1; D unresolved. The CDR3 totals 14 residues. Trimming left V 1 base short and J 4 bases short, with 10 bases between. Germline V gene lookup returns CDR1 SEHNR and CDR2 FQNEAQ (reference sequence). The CDR3: CASSLEVRGTEAFF. The CDR3 DNA follows: TGTGCCAGCAGCTTAGAAGTGCGAGGCACTGAAGCTTTCTTT.

This clonotype has more than one count but fewer than ten. This chain connects TRBV6-1 to TRBJ2-1; 9 nucleotides line up with TRBD1. Germline loops: CDR1 MNHNS, CDR2 SASEGT. The CDR3 extends over 14 amino acids. V trimming: 3 bases; J trimming: 8 bases; junction bases outside the gene matches: 5. The CDR3 nucleotides are TGTGCCAGCAGTGAGGACAGGGGAGGGTATGAGCAGTTCTTC. Translation: CASSEDRGGYEQFF.